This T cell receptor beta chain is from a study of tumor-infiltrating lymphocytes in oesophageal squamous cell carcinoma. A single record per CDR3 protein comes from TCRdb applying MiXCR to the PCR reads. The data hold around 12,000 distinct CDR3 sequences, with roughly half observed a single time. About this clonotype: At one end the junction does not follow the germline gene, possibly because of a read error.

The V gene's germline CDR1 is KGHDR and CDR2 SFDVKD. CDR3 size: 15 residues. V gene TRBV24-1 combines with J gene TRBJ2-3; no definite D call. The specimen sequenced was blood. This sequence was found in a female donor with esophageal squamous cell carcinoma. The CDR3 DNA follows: TGTGCCACCAGTCGATCCGGAAAAACCACAGATACACAGTATTTT. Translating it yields CATSRSGKTTDTQYF.